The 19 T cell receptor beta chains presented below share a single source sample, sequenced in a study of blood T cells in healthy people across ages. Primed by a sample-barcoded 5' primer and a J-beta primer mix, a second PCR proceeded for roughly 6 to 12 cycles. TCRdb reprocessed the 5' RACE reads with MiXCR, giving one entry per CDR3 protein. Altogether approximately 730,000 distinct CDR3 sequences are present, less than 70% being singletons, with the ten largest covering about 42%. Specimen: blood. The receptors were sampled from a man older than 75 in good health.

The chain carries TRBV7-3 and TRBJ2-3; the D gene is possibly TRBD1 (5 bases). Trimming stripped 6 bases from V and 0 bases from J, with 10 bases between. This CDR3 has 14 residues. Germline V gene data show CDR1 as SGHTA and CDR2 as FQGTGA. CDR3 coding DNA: TGTGCCAGCAGTAAGGACACGAGCACAGATACGCAGTATTTT. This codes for CASSKDTSTDTQYF. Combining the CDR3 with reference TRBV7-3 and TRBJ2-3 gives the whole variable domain GAGVSQTPSNKVTEKGKYVELRCDPISGHTALYWYRQSLGQGPEFLIYFQGTGAADDSGLPNDRFFAVRPEGSVSTLKIQRTERGDSAVYLCASSKDTSTDTQYFGPGTRLTVL.

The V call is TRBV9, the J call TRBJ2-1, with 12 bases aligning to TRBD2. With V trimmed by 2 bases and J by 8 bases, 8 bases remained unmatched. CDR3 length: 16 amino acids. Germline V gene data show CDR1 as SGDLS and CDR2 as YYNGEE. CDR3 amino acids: CASSVSPRLAGDEQFF. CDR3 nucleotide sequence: TGTGCCAGCAGCGTCTCACCCCGACTAGCGGGAGATGAGCAGTTCTTC.

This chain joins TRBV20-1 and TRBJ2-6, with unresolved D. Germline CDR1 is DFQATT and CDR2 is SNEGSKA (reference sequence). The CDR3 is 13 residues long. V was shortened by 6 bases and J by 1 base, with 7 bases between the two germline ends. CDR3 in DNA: TGCAGTGCCCTAATATCTGGGGCCAACGTCCTGACTTTC. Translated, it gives CSALISGANVLTF.

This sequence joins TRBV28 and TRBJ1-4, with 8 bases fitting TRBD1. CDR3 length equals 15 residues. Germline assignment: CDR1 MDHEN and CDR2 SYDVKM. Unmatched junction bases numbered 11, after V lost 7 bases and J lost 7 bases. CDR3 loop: CASTPSRGRVEKLFF. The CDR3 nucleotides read TGTGCCAGCACCCCTTCCAGGGGGCGCGTTGAAAAACTGTTTTTT.

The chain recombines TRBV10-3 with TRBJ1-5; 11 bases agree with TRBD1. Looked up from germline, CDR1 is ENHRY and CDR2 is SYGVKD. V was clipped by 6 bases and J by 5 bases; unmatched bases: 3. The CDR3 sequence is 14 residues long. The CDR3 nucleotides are TGTGCCATCAGGGGGACAGGGGGGGATCAGCCCCAGCATTTT. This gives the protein CAIRGTGGDQPQHF.

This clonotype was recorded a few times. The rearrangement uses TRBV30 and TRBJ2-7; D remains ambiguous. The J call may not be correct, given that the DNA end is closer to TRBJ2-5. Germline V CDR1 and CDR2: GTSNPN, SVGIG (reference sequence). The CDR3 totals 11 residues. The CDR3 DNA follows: TGTGCCTGGACTCTCGAAGAGACCCAGTACTTC. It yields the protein CAWTLEETQYF.

CDR3: CASSPTGGNIQYF. The CDR3 DNA sequence: TGTGCCAGCAGCCCGACAGGGGGGAACATTCAGTACTTC. The J gene is TRBJ2-4, the V gene TRBV7-9, with 9 positions matching TRBD1. V lost 5 bases to trimming and J lost 7 bases; unmatched junction nucleotides: 3. In germline, CDR1 is SEHNR, CDR2 FQNEAQ (reference sequence). CDR3 length equals 13 residues. Full variable domain (rest looked up from reference TRBV7-9 and TRBJ2-4): DTGVSQNPRHKITKRGQNVTFRCDPISEHNRLYWYRQTLGQGPEFLTYFQNEAQLEKSRLLSDRFSAERPKGSFSTLEIQRTEQGDSAMYLCASSPTGGNIQYFGAGTRLSVL.

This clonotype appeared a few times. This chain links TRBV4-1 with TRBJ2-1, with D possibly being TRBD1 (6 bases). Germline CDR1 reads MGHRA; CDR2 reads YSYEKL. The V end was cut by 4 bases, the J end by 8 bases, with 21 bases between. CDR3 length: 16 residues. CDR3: CASSLSVDSSTHEQFF. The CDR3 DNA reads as TGCGCCAGCAGCCTCTCGGTGGACAGTTCGACTCATGAGCAGTTCTTC.

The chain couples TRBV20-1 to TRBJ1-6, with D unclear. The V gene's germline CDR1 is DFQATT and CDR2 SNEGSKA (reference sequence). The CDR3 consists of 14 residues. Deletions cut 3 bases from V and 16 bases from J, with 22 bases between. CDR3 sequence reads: CSARPGTTPDILHF. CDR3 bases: TGCAGTGCTAGGCCCGGAACAACTCCCGATATTCTCCACTTT.

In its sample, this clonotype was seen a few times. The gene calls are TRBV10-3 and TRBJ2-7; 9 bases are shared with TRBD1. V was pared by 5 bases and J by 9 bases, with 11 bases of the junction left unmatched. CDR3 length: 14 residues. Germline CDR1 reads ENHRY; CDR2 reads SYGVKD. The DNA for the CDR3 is TGTGCCATCAGTACCGGGACAGGGTCACGCGGGCAGTACTTC. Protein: CAISTGTGSRGQYF.

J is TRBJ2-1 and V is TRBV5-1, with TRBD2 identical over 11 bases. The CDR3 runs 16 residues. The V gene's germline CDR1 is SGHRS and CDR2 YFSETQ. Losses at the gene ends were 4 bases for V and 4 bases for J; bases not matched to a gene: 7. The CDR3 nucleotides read TGCGCCAGCAGCGAAAATAGCGGGAGGGCTTACAATGAGCAGTTCTTC. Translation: CASSENSGRAYNEQFF.

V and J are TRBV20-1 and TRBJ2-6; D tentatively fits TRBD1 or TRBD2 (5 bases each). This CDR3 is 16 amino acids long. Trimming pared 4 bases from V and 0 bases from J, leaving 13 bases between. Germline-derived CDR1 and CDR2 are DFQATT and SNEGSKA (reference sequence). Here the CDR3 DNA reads TGCAGTGCTAAGGACGGGACCAGCTCTGGGGCCAACGTCCTGACTTTC. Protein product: CSAKDGTSSGANVLTF.

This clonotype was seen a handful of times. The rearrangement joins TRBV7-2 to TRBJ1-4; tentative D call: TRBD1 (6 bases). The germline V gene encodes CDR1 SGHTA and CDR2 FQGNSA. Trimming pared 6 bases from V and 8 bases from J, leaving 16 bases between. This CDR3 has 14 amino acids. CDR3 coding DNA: TGTGCCAGCAGAGACACAGGGTTCAAGGAAAAACTGTTTTTT. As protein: CASRDTGFKEKLFF.

CDR3 in DNA: TGCAGTGCTAGAAAGGAAGCGGGTACTAATGAAAAACTGTTTTTT. It codes for CSARKEAGTNEKLFF. The gene calls are TRBV20-1 and TRBJ1-4, with D unclear. Trimming pared 2 bases from V and 2 bases from J, leaving 12 bases between. This CDR3 has 15 residues. In germline, CDR1 is DFQATT, CDR2 SNEGSKA (reference sequence).

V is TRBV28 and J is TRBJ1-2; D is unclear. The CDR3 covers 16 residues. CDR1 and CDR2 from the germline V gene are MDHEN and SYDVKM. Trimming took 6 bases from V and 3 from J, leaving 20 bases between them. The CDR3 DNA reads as TGTGCCAGCAGCCCCGTAGGTGCCCAGCTTTACTATGGCTACACCTTC. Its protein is CASSPVGAQLYYGYTF.

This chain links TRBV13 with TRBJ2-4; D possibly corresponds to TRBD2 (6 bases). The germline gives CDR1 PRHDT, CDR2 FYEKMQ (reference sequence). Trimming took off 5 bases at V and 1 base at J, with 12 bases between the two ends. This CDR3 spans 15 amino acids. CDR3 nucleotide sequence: TGTGCCAGCAGCCATGGGGGGACGGCCAAAAACATTCAGTACTTC. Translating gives CASSHGGTAKNIQYF. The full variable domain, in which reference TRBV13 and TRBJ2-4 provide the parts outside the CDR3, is AAGVIQSPRHLIKEKRETATLKCYPIPRHDTVYWYQQGPGQDPQFLISFYEKMQSDKGSIPDRFSAQQFSDYHSELNMSSLELGDSALYFCASSHGGTAKNIQYFGAGTRLSVL.

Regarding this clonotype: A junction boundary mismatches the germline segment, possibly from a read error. This CDR3 reads CANSLGVAGDNEQFF. The CDR3 DNA reads as TGCGCCAACAGCTTGGGGGTAGCGGGAGACAATGAGCAGTTCTTC. The V call is TRBV5-1, the J call TRBJ2-1; 9 bases line up with TRBD2. The CDR3 extends over 15 amino acids. CDR1 and CDR2 from the germline V gene are SGHRS and YFSETQ.

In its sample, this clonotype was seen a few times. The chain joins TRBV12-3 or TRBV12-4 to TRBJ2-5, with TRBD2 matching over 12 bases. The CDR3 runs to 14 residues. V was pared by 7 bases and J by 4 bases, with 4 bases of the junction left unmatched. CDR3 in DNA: TGTGCCAGCAACGAGGGACTAGCGGGAGAGACCCAGTACTTC. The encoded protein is CASNEGLAGETQYF.

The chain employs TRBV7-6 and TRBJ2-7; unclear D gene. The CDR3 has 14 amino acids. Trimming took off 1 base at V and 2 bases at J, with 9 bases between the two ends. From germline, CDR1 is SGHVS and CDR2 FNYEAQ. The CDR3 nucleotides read TGTGCCAGCAGCTTAGGGCCGGACGCCTACGAGCAGTACTTC. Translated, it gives CASSLGPDAYEQYF. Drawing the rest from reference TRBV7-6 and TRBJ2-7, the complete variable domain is GAGVSQSPRYKVTKRGQDVALRCDPISGHVSLYWYRQALGQGPEFLTYFNYEAQQDKSGLPNDRFSAERPEGSISTLTIQRTEQRDSAMYRCASSLGPDAYEQYFGPGTRLTVT.